Below, one T cell receptor (beta chain) is given with its context. Its antigen is unknown. Read data end 3 residues before the CDR3 end; the end is taken from the germline J gene. The data originate from a study of T cells in women clearing cervical HPV infection. About the research overall: Cases were women with histologically confirmed HPV16-related CIN3 or worse, including 2 invasive cancers. For cases, blood was sampled a median around 140 days after lesion detection, interquartile range about 90 to 210 days. Controls were women whose single incident HPV16 infection cleared within 12 months without precancer or cancer.

Generated by immunoSEQ multiplex PCR, the TCRdb table keeps only in-frame clones and is missing some. Its table lists more than 45,000 clones. Overall study findings and caveats: Cases carried less TRBV6-7 than controls: around 0.11% versus 0.15%.

V shed 0 bases and J shed 8 bases, with 8 bases lying between them. Germline CDR1 and CDR2: LNHDA and SQIVND (reference sequence). The length of the CDR3 is 13 residues. Specimen: blood buffy coat. This sequence joins TRBV19 and TRBJ1-5, with D possibly matching TRBD1 (6 bases). The origin of this receptor is a woman aged 18 to 75 with a cervical HPV16 infection that either progressed to CIN3+ or cleared (not recorded which). The CDR3 DNA, read in part, is TGTGCCAGTAGTATAGATGGGGGCGAGCCC. Translating it yields CASSIDGGEP. The full CDR3 protein is CASSIDGGEPQHF.